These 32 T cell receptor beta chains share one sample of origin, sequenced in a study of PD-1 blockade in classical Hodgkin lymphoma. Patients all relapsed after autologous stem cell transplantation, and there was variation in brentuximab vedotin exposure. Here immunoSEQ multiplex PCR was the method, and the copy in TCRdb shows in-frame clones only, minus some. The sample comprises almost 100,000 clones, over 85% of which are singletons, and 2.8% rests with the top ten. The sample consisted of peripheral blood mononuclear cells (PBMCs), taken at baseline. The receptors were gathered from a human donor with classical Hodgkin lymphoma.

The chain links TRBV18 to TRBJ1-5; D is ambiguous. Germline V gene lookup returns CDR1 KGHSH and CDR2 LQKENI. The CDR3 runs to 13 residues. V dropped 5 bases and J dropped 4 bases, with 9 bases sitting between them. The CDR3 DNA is TGTGCCAGCTCAAATGGGGTTAATCAGCCCCAGCATTTT. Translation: CASSNGVNQPQHF.

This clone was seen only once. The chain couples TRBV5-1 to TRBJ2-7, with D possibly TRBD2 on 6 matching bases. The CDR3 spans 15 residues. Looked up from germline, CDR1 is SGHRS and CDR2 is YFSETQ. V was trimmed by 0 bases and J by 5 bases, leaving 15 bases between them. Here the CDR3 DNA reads TGCGCCAGCAGCTTGGCTCGGGACTCCGCCAACGAGCAGTACTTC. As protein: CASSLARDSANEQYF.

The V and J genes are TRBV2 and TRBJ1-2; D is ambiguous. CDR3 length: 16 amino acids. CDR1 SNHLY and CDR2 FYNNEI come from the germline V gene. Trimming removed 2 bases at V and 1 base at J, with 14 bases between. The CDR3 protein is CASSETTITRNYGYTF. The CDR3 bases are TGTGCCAGCAGTGAAACAACGATCACGCGTAACTATGGCTACACCTTC.

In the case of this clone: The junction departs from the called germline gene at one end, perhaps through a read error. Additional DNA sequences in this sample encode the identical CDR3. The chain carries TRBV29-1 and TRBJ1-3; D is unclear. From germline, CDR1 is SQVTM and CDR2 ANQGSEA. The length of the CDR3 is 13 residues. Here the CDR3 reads CSVVQDSGNTIYF. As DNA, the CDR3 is TGCAGCGTCGTCCAGGACTCTGGAAACACTATATATTTT.

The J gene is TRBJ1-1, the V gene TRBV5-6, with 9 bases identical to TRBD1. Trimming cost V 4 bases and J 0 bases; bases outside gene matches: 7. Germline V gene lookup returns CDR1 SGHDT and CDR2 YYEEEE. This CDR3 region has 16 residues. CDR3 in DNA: TGTGCCAGCAGCACCGGGACAGGGAGGATGAACACTGAAGCTTTCTTT. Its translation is CASSTGTGRMNTEAFF.

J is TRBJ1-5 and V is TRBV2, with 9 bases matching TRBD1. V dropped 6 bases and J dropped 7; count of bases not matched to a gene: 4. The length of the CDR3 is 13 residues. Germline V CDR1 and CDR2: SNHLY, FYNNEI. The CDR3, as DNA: TGTGCCAGCAGGGGACAGGGCGAGCAGCCCCAGCATTTT. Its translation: CASRGQGEQPQHF.

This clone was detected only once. DNA for the CDR3: TGCGCCAGCAGCCCGGGCGATAGCTCCTACAATGAGCAGTTCTTC. It encodes CASSPGDSSYNEQFF. The gene calls are TRBV4-1 and TRBJ2-1; D remains unclear. The CDR3 contains 15 residues. Germline lookup yields CDR1 MGHRA and CDR2 YSYEKL. The V and J ends lost 4 bases and 0 bases respectively, with 10 bases between them.

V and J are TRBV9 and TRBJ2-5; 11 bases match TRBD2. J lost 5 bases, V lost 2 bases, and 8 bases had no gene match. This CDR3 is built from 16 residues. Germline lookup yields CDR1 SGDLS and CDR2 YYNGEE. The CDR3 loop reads CASSVLAGGPRETQYF. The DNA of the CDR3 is TGTGCCAGCAGCGTGTTAGCGGGAGGGCCTAGGGAGACCCAGTACTTC.

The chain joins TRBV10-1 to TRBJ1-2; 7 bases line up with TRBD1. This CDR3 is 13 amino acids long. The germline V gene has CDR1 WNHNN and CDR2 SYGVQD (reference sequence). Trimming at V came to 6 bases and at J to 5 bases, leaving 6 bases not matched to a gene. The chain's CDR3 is CASSPGQSYGYTF. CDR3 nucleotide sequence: TGCGCCAGCAGCCCGGGACAGAGTTATGGCTACACCTTC.

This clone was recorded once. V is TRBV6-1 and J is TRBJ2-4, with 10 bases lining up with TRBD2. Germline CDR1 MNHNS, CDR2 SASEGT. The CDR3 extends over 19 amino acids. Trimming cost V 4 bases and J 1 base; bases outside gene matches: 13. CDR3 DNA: TGTGCCAGCAGTGCGGGACTAGCGTCTACCCTAGGGGCCAAAAACATTCAGTACTTC. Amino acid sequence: CASSAGLASTLGAKNIQYF.

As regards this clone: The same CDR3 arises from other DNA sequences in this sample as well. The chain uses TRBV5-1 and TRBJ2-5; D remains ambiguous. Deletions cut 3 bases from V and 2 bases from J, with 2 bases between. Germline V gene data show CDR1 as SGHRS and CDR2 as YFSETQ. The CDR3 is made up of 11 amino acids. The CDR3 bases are TGCGCCAGCAGCTCACAAGAGACCCAGTACTTC. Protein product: CASSSQETQYF.

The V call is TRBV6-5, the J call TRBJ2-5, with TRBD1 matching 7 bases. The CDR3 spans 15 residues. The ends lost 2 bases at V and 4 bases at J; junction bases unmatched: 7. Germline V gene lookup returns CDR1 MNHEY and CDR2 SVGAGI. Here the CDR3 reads CASSYSRGQLETQYF. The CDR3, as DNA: TGTGCCAGCAGTTACAGTAGGGGACAGCTAGAGACCCAGTACTTC.

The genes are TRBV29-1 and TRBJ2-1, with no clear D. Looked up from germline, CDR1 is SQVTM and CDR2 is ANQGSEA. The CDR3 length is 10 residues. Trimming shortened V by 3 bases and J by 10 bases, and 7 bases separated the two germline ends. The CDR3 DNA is TGCAGCGTTGAGAATCAGGAGCAGTTCTTC. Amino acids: CSVENQEQFF.

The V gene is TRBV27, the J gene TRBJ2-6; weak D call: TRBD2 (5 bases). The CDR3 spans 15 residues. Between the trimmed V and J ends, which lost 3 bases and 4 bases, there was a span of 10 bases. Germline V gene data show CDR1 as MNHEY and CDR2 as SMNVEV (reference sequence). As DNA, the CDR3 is TGTGCCAGCAGTTTTCTCCGAGGGGGGGCCAACGTCCTGACTTTC. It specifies CASSFLRGGANVLTF.

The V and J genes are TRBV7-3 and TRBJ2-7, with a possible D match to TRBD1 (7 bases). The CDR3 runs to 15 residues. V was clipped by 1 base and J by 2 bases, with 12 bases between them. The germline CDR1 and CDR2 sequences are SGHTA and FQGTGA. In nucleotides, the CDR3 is TGTGCCAGCAGCTTAAGGAGCAGGGGGGCCTACGAGCAGTACTTC. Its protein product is CASSLRSRGAYEQYF.

The CDR3 DNA reads TGTGCCAGCAGCTGGGACCTCTTGAGGAGGGAGACCCAGTACTTC. This encodes CASSWDLLRRETQYF. The chain uses TRBV7-8 and TRBJ2-5, with D perhaps TRBD1 or TRBD2 (5 bases each). The CDR3 has 15 amino acids. In germline, CDR1 is SGHVS, CDR2 FQNEAQ. With 4 bases removed from V and 5 bases from J, the gap between germline ends came to 17 bases.

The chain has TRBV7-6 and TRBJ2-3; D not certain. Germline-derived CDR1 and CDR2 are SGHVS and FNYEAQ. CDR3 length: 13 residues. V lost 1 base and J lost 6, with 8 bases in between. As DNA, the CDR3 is TGTGCCAGCAGCTTAGGTGGTGCGGATACGCAGTATTTT. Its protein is CASSLGGADTQYF.

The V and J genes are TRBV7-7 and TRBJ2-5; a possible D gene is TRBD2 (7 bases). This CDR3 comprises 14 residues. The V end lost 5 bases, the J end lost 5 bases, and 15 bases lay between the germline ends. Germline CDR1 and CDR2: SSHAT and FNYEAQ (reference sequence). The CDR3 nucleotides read TGTGCCAGCAGCCGCATCGGGGGGCCGGAGACCCAGTACTTC. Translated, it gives CASSRIGGPETQYF.

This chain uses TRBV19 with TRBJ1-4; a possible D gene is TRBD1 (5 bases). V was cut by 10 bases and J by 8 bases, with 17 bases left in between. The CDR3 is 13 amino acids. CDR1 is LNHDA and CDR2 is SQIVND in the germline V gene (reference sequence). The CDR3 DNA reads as TGTGCCACCGCAGGTTCTCGGGGGGAAAAACTGTTTTTT. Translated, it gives CATAGSRGEKLFF.

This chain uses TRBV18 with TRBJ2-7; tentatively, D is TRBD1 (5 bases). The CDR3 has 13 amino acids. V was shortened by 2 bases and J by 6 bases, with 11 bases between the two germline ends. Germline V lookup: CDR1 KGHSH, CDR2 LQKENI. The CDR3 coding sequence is TGTGCCAGCTCACCATCCGCCAGGGTCGAGCAGTACTTC. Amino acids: CASSPSARVEQYF.

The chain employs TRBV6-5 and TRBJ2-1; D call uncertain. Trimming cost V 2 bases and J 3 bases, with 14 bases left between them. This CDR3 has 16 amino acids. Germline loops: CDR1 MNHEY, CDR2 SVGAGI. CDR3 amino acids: CASSYGPPVVYNEQFF. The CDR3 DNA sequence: TGTGCCAGCAGTTACGGTCCCCCGGTAGTCTACAATGAGCAGTTCTTC.

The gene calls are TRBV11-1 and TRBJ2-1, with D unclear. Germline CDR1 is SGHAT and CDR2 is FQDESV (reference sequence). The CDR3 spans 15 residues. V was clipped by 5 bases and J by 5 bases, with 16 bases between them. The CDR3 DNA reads TGTGCCAGCAGCACGAAGAGAGTGGCGAACAATGAGCAGTTCTTC. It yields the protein CASSTKRVANNEQFF.

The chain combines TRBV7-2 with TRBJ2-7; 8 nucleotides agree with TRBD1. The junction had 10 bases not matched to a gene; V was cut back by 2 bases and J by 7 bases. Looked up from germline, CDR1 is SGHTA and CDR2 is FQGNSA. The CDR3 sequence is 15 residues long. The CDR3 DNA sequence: TGTGCCAGCAGCTTATCCCCAGGGGGCGGTGGTGAGCAGTACTTC. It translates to CASSLSPGGGGEQYF. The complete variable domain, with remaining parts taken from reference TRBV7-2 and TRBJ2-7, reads GAGVSQSPSNKVTEKGKDVELRCDPISGHTALYWYRQSLGQGLEFLIYFQGNSAPDKSGLPSDRFSAERTGGSVSTLTIQRTQQEDSAVYLCASSLSPGGGGEQYFGPGTRLTVT.

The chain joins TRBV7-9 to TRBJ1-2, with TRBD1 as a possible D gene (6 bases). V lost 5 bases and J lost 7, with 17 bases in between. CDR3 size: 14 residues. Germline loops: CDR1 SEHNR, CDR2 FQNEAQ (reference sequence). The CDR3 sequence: CASSGNRDPVGYTF. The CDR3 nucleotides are TGTGCCAGCAGCGGTAACAGGGACCCCGTTGGCTACACCTTC. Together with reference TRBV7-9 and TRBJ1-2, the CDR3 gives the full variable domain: DTGVSQNPRHKITKRGQNVTFRCDPISEHNRLYWYRQTLGQGPEFLTYFQNEAQLEKSRLLSDRFSAERPKGSFSTLEIQRTEQGDSAMYLCASSGNRDPVGYTFGSGTRLTVV.

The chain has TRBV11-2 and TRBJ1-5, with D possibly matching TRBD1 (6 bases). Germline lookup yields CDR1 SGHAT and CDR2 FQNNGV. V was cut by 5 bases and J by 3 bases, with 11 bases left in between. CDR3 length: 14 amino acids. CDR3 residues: CASSVQGFNQPQHF. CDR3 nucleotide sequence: TGTGCCAGCAGCGTACAGGGATTCAATCAGCCCCAGCATTTT.

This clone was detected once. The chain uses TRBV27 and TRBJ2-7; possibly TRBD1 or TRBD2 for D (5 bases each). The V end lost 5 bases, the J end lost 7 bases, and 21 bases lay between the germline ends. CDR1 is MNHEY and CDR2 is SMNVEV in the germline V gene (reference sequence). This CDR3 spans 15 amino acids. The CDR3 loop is CASSPRNGASAEQYF. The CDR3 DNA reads TGTGCCAGCAGTCCCAGGAACGGGGCGTCGGCGGAGCAGTACTTC.

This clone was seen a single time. The CDR3 bases are TGTGCCAGCAGCGTATCTAGCGGGAGTACCTACGAGCAGTACTTC. It yields the protein CASSVSSGSTYEQYF. The chain recombines TRBV9 with TRBJ2-7, with 10 bases aligning to TRBD2. Trimming removed 1 base from V and 2 bases from J; junction bases left unmatched: 3. This CDR3 has 15 residues. Germline V gene data show CDR1 as SGDLS and CDR2 as YYNGEE.

CDR3 in DNA: TGTGCCAGCAGCCCGGGAGGGAGATACAATGAGCAGTTCTTC. It specifies CASSPGGRYNEQFF. The chain carries TRBV7-3 and TRBJ2-1, with 8 positions matching TRBD2. CDR3 length equals 14 residues. The V segment lost 5 bases and the J segment 4 bases; nucleotides outside the gene matches: 4. In germline, CDR1 is SGHTA, CDR2 FQGTGA.

The CDR3 sequence is CASSSPVRGSLAKNIQYF. Here the CDR3 DNA reads TGTGCCAGCAGCTCACCAGTCAGGGGGTCACTAGCCAAAAACATTCAGTACTTC. The chain is built from TRBV2 and TRBJ2-4, with TRBD1 matching 7 bases. Germline-derived CDR1 and CDR2 are SNHLY and FYNNEI. V gave up 6 bases and J gave up 0 bases; unmatched junction bases: 14. The CDR3 loop spans 18 amino acids. The full variable domain, in which reference TRBV2 and TRBJ2-4 provide the parts outside the CDR3, is EPEVTQTPSHQVTQMGQEVILRCVPISNHLYFYWYRQILGQKVEFLVSFYNNEISEKSEIFDDQFSVERPDGSNFTLKIRSTKLEDSAMYFCASSSPVRGSLAKNIQYFGAGTRLSVL.

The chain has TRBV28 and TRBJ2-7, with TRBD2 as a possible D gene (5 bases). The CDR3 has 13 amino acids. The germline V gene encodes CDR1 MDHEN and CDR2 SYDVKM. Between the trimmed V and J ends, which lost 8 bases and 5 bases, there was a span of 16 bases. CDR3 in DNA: TGTGCCAGCCGACCAACTAGTTTCCACGAGCAGTACTTC. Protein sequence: CASRPTSFHEQYF.

The chain's CDR3 is CASSLTSGGDNEQFF. For the CDR3, the DNA is TGTGCCAGCAGCTTAACTAGCGGAGGGGACAATGAGCAGTTCTTC. This chain uses TRBV7-3 with TRBJ2-1; D possibly corresponds to TRBD2 (6 bases). V lost 0 bases and J lost 5, with 11 bases in between. This CDR3 is 15 amino acids long. Per germline, CDR1 SGHTA and CDR2 FQGTGA.

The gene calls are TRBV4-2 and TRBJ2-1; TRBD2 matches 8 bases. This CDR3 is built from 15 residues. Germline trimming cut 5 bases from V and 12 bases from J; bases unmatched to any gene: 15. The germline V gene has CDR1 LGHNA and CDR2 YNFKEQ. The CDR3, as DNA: TGTGCCAGCAGCATAGAGCGGGAGCCGCGAGGGGGGCAGTTCTTC. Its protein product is CASSIEREPRGGQFF.